The rows below give T cell receptor beta chains drawn from one sample of a study of OX40 agonist ivuxolimab in advanced cancers. Profiled with immunoSEQ multiplex PCR; TCRdb holds only in-frame clones, not every one. The sample yields 100,000 to 120,000 clones, approximately 90% seen once. This specimen was CD4+ or CD8+ T cells sorted from blood, taken in a trial of the OX40 agonist ivuxolimab. These receptor sequences come from an adult with an advanced solid tumor such as melanoma, head and neck, liver or kidney cancer. Each CDR3 is given with its conserved first and last residue. The D gene is left open where the match is weak. Only some rows state a clone size, as once, few, many or a class for expanded clones.

j_gene | v_gene | d_gene | abundance | len | CDR3aa | CDR3nt
TRBJ2-7 | TRBV11-2 | . | . | 12 | CASSPRSYEQYF | TGTGCCAGCAGCCCCCGCTCCTACGAGCAGTACTTC
TRBJ2-1 | TRBV4-3 | . | . | 16 | CASSQGGFSSYNEQFF | TGCGCCAGCAGCCAAGGGGGCTTTTCCTCCTACAATGAGCAGTTCTTC
TRBJ1-1 | TRBV5-1 | . | . | 14 | CASSGREGNTEAFF | TGCGCCAGCAGCGGGAGGGAGGGGAACACTGAAGCTTTCTTT
TRBJ2-7 | TRBV28 | . | . | 15 | CASSLSGTRENEQYF | TGTGCCAGCAGTTTAAGTGGCACTCGCGAAAACGAGCAGTACTTC
TRBJ1-1 | TRBV20-1 | . | . | 10 | CSARYTEAFF | TGCAGTGCTCGTTACACTGAAGCTTTCTTT
TRBJ2-3 | TRBV9 | . | . | 15 | CASSVDLSSGSRQYF | TGTGCCAGCAGCGTAGACCTATCCTCGGGGAGTAGGCAGTATTTT
TRBJ2-3 | TRBV27 | TRBD2 | few | 18 | CASSPNPLAGPSVDTQYF | TGTGCCAGCAGCCCCAACCCACTAGCGGGACCTTCTGTTGATACGCAGTATTTT
TRBJ2-2 | TRBV5-4 | . | . | 13 | CASSLGGDGELFF | TGTGCCAGCAGCTTGGGGGGCGACGGGGAGCTGTTTTTT
TRBJ1-1 | TRBV11-2 | . | . | 13 | CASTSQQGTEAFF | TGTGCCAGCACCTCCCAACAGGGCACTGAAGCTTTCTTT
TRBJ1-1 | TRBV6-5 | . | . | 12 | CASSRTGDEAFF | TGTGCCAGCAGTAGAACGGGGGATGAAGCTTTCTTT
TRBJ2-5 | TRBV7-9 | TRBD2 | . | 16 | CASSDSGTSGVETQYF | TGTGCCAGCAGCGATTCCGGGACTAGCGGGGTCGAGACCCAGTACTTC
TRBJ1-1 | TRBV10-3 | . | . | 13 | CAIKHQGNTEAFF | TGTGCCATCAAGCATCAGGGGAACACTGAAGCTTTCTTT
TRBJ2-7 | TRBV27 | TRBD2 | . | 17 | CASSRLGTSGSSYEQYF | TGTGCCAGCAGCCGCCTCGGGACTAGCGGGAGCTCCTACGAGCAGTACTTC
TRBJ2-1 | TRBV30 | TRBD2 | . | 14 | CAWSSSGGKGEQFF | TGTGCCTGGAGTTCTAGCGGGGGGAAGGGTGAGCAGTTCTTC
TRBJ1-5 | TRBV10-3 | . | once | 13 | CAISHSGNQPQHF | TGTGCCATCTCCCATTCGGGGAATCAGCCCCAGCATTTT
TRBJ2-4 | TRBV19 | TRBD1 | . | 13 | CASWDRDGNIQYF | TGTGCCAGTTGGGACAGGGACGGAAACATTCAGTACTTC
TRBJ1-3 | TRBV7-8 | . | few | 11 | CASTQGNTIYF | TGTGCCAGCACCCAAGGAAACACCATATATTTT
TRBJ2-7 | TRBV7-2 | . | . | 11 | CASTSLGEQYF | TGTGCCAGCACTTCCCTGGGCGAGCAGTACTTC
TRBJ2-1 | TRBV29-1 | . | . | 16 | CSVESGYGSSYNEQFF | TGCAGCGTTGAAAGTGGGTATGGCAGCTCCTACAATGAGCAGTTCTTC
TRBJ2-4 | TRBV30 | TRBD1 | . | 15 | CAWSGTGIAKNIQYF | TGTGCCTGGTCCGGGACAGGGATAGCCAAAAACATTCAGTACTTC
TRBJ1-3 | TRBV9 | . | . | 16 | CASSVGLEISGNTIYF | TGTGCCAGCAGCGTAGGGTTGGAAATCTCTGGAAACACCATATATTTT
TRBJ2-2 | TRBV11-2 | TRBD1 | . | 15 | CASSLQGANTGELFF | TGTGCCAGCAGCTTACAGGGGGCGAACACCGGGGAGCTGTTTTTT
TRBJ2-2 | TRBV7-8 | TRBD1 | . | 19 | CASSLVEGGGRKNTGELFF | TGTGCCAGCAGCTTAGTAGAAGGGGGCGGCAGAAAGAACACCGGGGAGCTGTTTTTT
TRBJ2-1 | TRBV6-1 | . | . | 16 | CASSAETSPTHGEQFF | TGTGCCAGCAGTGCTGAAACTAGCCCCACCCATGGTGAGCAGTTCTTC
TRBJ1-2 | TRBV5-4 | . | once | 15 | CASSLSPESNYGYTF | TGTGCCAGCAGCTTGAGCCCGGAATCTAACTATGGCTACACCTTC
TRBJ1-5 | TRBV28 | TRBD1 | . | 18 | CASSLNRDRGLWNQPQHF | TGTGCCAGCAGTCTGAACCGGGACAGGGGGCTGTGGAATCAGCCCCAGCATTTT
TRBJ2-7 | TRBV5-4 | TRBD1 | . | 15 | CASSLAHRGLYEQYF | TGTGCCAGCAGCTTGGCCCACAGGGGGCTCTACGAGCAGTACTTC
TRBJ1-1 | TRBV5-8 | TRBD1 | . | 15 | CASSLKGAPNTEAFF | TGTGCCAGCAGCTTGAAGGGGGCGCCGAACACTGAAGCTTTCTTT
TRBJ2-5 | TRBV25-1 | TRBD2 | . | 15 | CASSALAGGQETQYF | TGTGCCAGCAGTGCTTTAGCGGGGGGGCAGGAGACCCAGTACTTC
TRBJ2-3 | TRBV19 | TRBD2 | . | 15 | CASKISGEFTDTQYF | TGTGCCAGTAAAATTAGCGGGGAGTTCACAGATACGCAGTATTTT
TRBJ1-6 | TRBV2 | . | medium-sized | 13 | CASRPEIHSPLHF | TGTGCCAGCAGGCCCGAGATTCATTCACCCCTCCACTTT
TRBJ1-5 | TRBV7-8 | . | . | 14 | CASSLADSNQPQHF | TGTGCCAGCAGCTTAGCGGATAGCAATCAGCCCCAGCATTTT
TRBJ1-1 | TRBV19 | . | once | 15 | CASNYLKGGNTEAFF | TGTGCCAGTAATTATTTGAAGGGGGGAAACACTGAAGCTTTCTTT
TRBJ1-6 | TRBV7-9 | . | . | 17 | CASSFSTRGSEDSPLHF | TGTGCCAGCAGCTTTTCTACCAGGGGATCTGAGGATTCACCCCTCCACTTT
TRBJ1-1 | TRBV29-1 | TRBD1 | . | 14 | CSADRTGMNTEAFF | TGCAGCGCCGATCGGACAGGCATGAACACTGAAGCTTTCTTT
TRBJ2-1 | TRBV11-2 | . | . | 14 | CASNLHRGAVEQFF | TGTGCCAGCAATTTACACCGGGGGGCGGTTGAGCAGTTCTTC
TRBJ1-3 | TRBV7-2 | . | . | 14 | CASSKRDRGNTIYF | TGTGCCAGCAGCAAGCGGGACCGTGGAAACACCATATATTTT
TRBJ2-5 | TRBV5-1 | TRBD2 | . | 18 | CASSLGTSGGRLGETQYF | TGCGCCAGCAGCTTGGGGACTAGCGGAGGACGGTTGGGAGAGACCCAGTACTTC
TRBJ2-7 | TRBV19 | . | . | 15 | CASSILSNGAYEQYF | TGTGCCAGTAGTATTCTATCAAATGGGGCCTACGAGCAGTACTTC
TRBJ1-5 | TRBV19 | . | once | 18 | CASSKPTGGGWQIQPQHF | TGTGCCAGTAGTAAGCCGACCGGGGGGGGATGGCAGATTCAGCCCCAGCATTTT
TRBJ1-1 | TRBV7-2 | . | . | 18 | CASSLFQGGASGTTEAFF | TGTGCCAGCAGCTTATTTCAGGGTGGCGCCTCGGGCACCACTGAAGCTTTCTTT
TRBJ1-1 | TRBV29-1 | . | few | 12 | CSVNRPNTEAFF | TGCAGCGTTAATCGACCGAACACTGAAGCTTTCTTT
TRBJ2-3 | TRBV27 | TRBD1 | few | 14 | CASSFGQGTDTQYF | TGTGCCAGCAGTTTCGGACAGGGCACAGATACGCAGTATTTT
TRBJ2-1 | TRBV19 | TRBD2 | . | 14 | CASSLGGAKNEQFF | TGTGCCAGTAGTCTCGGGGGGGCTAAGAATGAGCAGTTCTTC
TRBJ2-7 | TRBV7-9 | . | . | 14 | CASSPPGLGYEQYF | TGTGCCAGCAGCCCCCCCGGGTTGGGTTACGAGCAGTACTTC
TRBJ2-7 | TRBV7-2 | . | . | 11 | CASRDIHEQYF | TGTGCCAGCAGGGACATTCACGAGCAGTACTTC
TRBJ1-2 | TRBV5-1 | . | once | 14 | CASSLEGRDYGYTF | TGCGCCAGCAGCTTGGAGGGCAGGGACTATGGCTACACCTTC
TRBJ1-5 | TRBV28 | . | once | 14 | CASSPGLSNQPQHF | TGTGCCAGCAGTCCGGGACTGAGCAATCAGCCCCAGCATTTT
TRBJ2-2 | TRBV30 | TRBD1 | . | 19 | CAWSVFRQGAYKNTGELFF | TGTGCCTGGAGTGTGTTTCGCCAGGGGGCTTACAAGAACACCGGGGAGCTGTTTTTT
TRBJ1-3 | TRBV9 | . | . | 16 | CASSVGQPNSGNTIYF | TGTGCCAGCAGCGTAGGACAGCCTAACTCTGGAAACACCATATATTTT
TRBJ1-5 | TRBV7-2 | TRBD1 | . | 16 | CASSSQGQGAGQPQHF | TGTGCCAGCAGCAGCCAAGGACAGGGGGCGGGACAGCCCCAGCATTTT